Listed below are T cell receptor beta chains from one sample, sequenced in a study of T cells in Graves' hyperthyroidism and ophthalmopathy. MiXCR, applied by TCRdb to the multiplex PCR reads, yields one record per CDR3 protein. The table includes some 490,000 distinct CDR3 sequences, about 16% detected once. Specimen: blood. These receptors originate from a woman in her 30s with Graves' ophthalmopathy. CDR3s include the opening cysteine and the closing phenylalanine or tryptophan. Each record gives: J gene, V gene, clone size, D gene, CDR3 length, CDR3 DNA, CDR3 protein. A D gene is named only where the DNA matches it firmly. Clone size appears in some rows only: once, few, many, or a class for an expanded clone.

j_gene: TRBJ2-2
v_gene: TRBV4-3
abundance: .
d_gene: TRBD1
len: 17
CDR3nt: TGCGCCAGCAGCCAAGAAAGGACAGGGGCCTTTTTCGGGGAGCTGTTTTTT
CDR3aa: CASSQERTGAFFGELFF

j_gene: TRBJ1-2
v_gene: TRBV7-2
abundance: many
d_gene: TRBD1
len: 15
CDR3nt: TGTGCCAGCAGCGTGGACAGGGGAGGAGGCTATGGCTACACCTTC
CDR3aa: CASSVDRGGGYGYTF

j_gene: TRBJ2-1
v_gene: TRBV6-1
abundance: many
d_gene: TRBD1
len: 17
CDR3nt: TGTGCCAGCAGGGACGGACTGGGACAGGGGGTCTACAATGAGCAGTTCTTC
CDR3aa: CASRDGLGQGVYNEQFF

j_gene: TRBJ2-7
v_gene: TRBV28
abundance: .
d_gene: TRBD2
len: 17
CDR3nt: TGTGCCAGCAGTTTTCATCTAACGGGAGGTACTTCGTACGAGCAGTACTTC
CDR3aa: CASSFHLTGGTSYEQYF

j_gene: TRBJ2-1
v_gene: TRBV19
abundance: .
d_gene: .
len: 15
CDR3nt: TGTGCCAGTAGAATGGGGGGAAGCTCCTACAATGAGCAGTTCTTC
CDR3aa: CASRMGGSSYNEQFF

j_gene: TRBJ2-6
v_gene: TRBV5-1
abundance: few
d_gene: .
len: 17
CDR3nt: TGCGCCAGCAGCTTGACAGGGACATCCTCTGGGGCCAACGTCCTGACTTTC
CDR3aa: CASSLTGTSSGANVLTF

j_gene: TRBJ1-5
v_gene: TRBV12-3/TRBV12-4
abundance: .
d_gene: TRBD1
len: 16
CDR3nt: TGTGCCAGCAGTTTGGGGGACAGACAACCAATCAAGCCCCAGCATTTT
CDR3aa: CASSLGDRQPIKPQHF

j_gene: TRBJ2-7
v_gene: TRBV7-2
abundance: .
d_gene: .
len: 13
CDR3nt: TGTGTCAGCAGCTTGGTCACTGTAGGCGAGCAGTACTTC
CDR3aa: CVSSLVTVGEQYF

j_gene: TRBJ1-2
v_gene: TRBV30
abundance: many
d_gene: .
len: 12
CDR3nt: TGTGCCTGGAGTCCAGGGGAGGTTGGCTACACCTTC
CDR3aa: CAWSPGEVGYTF

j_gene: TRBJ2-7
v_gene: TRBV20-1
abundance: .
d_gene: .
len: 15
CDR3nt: TGCAGTGCTAGAAAAGTGTCAGGGATCTCCTACGAGCAGTACTTC
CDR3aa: CSARKVSGISYEQYF

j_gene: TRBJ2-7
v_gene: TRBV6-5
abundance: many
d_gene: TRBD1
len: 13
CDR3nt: TGTGCCAGCAGTTGGACAGGGCGGGGCGAGCAGTACTTC
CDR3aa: CASSWTGRGEQYF

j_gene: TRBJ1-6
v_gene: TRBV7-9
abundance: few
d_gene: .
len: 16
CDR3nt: TGTGCCAGCAGCTTAGCATTTGGGGGTATGAATTCACCCCTCCACTTT
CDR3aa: CASSLAFGGMNSPLHF

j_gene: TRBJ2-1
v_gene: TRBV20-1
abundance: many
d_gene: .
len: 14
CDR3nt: TGCAGTGCCAACCGACTAGGGGTCTACAATGAGCAGTTCTTC
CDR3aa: CSANRLGVYNEQFF

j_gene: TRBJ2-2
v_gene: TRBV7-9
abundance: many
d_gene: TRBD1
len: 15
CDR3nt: TGTGCCAGCAGCTGGGCACAGGGGTTAACCGGGGAGCTGTTTTTT
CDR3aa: CASSWAQGLTGELFF

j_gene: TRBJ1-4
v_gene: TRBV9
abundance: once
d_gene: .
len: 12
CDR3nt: TGTGCCAGCAGCGTAGAGCCCGACGAACTGTTTTTT
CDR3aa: CASSVEPDELFF

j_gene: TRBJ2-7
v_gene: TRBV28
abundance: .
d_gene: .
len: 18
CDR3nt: TGTGCCAGCAGTTTCCCCGTTGTTTTGGGGCCCTCAAAGGTCGAGAAGTACTTC
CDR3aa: CASSFPVVLGPSKVEKYF

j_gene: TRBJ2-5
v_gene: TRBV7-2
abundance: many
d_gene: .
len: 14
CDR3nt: TGTGCCAGCAGCTTATCTACAGGGTTAGAGACCCAGTACTTC
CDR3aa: CASSLSTGLETQYF

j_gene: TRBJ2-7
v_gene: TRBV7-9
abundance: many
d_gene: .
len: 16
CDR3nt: TGTGCCAGCAGCTTATTAGGAGTCGACCGCCATTACGAGCAGTACTTC
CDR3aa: CASSLLGVDRHYEQYF

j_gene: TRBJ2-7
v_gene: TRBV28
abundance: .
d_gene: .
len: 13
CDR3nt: TGTGCCAGCAGCTTCCAGGCCACGGGGGAGCAGTACTTC
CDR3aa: CASSFQATGEQYF

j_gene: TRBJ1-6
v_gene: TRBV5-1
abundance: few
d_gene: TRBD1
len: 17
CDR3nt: TGCGCCAGCAGTCCGGGACAGGGGTCTACCTCTGGGTCACCCCTCCACTTT
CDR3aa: CASSPGQGSTSGSPLHF

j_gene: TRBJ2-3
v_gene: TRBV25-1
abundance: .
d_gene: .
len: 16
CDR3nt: TGTGCCAGCAGTGAATACACAGCGGAGTCCACAGATACGCAGTATTTT
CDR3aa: CASSEYTAESTDTQYF

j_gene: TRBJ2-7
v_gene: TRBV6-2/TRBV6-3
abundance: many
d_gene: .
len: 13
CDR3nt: TGTGCCAGCAGCCGACAGGGACTTTACGAGCAGTACTTC
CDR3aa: CASSRQGLYEQYF

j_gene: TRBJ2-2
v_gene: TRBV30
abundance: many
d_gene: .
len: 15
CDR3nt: TGTGCCTGGAGTGTGGAGGGGACTGTGGCCGGGGAGCTGTTTTTT
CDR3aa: CAWSVEGTVAGELFF

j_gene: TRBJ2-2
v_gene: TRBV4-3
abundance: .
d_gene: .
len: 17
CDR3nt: TGCGCCAGCAGCCATTCGACCAGAGGAGCGAACACCGGGGAGCTGTTTTTT
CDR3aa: CASSHSTRGANTGELFF

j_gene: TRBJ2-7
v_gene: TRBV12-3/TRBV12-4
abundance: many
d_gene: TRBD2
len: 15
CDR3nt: TGTGCCAGCAGTCCCTCTAGCGGGAGTAATTACGAGCAGTACTTC
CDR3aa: CASSPSSGSNYEQYF

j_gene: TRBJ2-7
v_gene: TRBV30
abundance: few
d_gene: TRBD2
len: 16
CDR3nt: TGTGCCTGGAGTGCCTCGGTTAGCGGGAGCTCCTACGAGCAGTACTTC
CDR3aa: CAWSASVSGSSYEQYF

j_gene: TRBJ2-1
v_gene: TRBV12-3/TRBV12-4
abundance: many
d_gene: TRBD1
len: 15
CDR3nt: TGTGCCAGCAGTTTACAGGGACAGGGGGCGTGGGAGCAGTTCTTC
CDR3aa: CASSLQGQGAWEQFF

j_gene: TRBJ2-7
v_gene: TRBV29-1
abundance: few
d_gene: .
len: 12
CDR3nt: TGCAGCGTTGATACAGGGTCCTACGAGCAGTACTTC
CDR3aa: CSVDTGSYEQYF

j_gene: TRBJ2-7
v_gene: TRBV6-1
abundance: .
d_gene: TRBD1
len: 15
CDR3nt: TGTGCCAGCAGCGGACAGGCCCGGGGCTCCTACGAGCAGTACTTC
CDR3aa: CASSGQARGSYEQYF

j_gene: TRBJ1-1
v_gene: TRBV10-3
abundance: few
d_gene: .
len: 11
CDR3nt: TGTGCCTCGATCGGACGGAAAGAAGCTTTCTTT
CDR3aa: CASIGRKEAFF

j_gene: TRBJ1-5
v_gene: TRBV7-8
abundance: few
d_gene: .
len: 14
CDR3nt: TGTGCCAGCAGCTTAGACGTAGGGGTCGAGCCCCAGCATTTT
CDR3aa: CASSLDVGVEPQHF

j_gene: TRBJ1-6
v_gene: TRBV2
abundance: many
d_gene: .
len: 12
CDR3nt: TGTGCCAGCAGTGACGGAGATTCACCCCTCCACTTT
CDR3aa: CASSDGDSPLHF

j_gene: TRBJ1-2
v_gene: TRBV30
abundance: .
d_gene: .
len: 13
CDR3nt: TGTGCCTGGAGTGAGGGGTTTAGCTATGGCTACACCTTC
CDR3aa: CAWSEGFSYGYTF

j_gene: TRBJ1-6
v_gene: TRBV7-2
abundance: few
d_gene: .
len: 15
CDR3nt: TGTGCCAGCAGGTTTTGGACGGAAGATAATTCACCCCTCCACTTT
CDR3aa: CASRFWTEDNSPLHF

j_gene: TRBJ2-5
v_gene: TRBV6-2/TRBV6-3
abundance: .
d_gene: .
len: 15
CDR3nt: TGTGCCAGCAGTTACTCGATGGCGAGCCAAGAGACCCAGTACTTC
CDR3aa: CASSYSMASQETQYF

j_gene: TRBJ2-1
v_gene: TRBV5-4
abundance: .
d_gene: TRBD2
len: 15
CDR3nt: TGTGCCAGCAGCTTTGGGACTAGCGGGAGAACAGAGCAGTTCTTC
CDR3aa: CASSFGTSGRTEQFF

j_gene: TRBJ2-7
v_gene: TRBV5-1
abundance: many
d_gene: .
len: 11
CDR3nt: TGCGCCAGCAGCGACCTCTACGAGCAGTACTTC
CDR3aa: CASSDLYEQYF

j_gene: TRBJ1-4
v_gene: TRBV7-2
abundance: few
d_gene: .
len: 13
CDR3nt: TGTGCCAGCAGCTTAGAGGGTCTCCCAGGGATGTTTTTT
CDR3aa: CASSLEGLPGMFF

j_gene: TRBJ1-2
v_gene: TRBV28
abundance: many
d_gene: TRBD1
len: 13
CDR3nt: TGTGCCAGCAGTAGGGACAGCTACTATGGCTACACCTTC
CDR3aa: CASSRDSYYGYTF

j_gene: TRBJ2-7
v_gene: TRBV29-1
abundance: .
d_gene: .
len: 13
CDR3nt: TGCAGCGTTGCTGGACAGAGCTCCTACGAGCAGTACTTC
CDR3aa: CSVAGQSSYEQYF

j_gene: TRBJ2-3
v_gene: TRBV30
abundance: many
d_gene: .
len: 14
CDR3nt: TGTGCCTGGAGTCGAGACACCTACACAGATACGCAGTATTTT
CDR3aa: CAWSRDTYTDTQYF

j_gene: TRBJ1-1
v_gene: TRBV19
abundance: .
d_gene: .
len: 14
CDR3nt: TGTGCCAGTAGTAAAACGGCCGCGGTCACTGAAGCTTTCTTT
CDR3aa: CASSKTAAVTEAFF

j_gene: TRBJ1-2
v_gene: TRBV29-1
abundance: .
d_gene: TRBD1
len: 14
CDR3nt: TGCAGCGCCCCCGGGACAGGGGGCTGGAATGGCTACACCTTC
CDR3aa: CSAPGTGGWNGYTF

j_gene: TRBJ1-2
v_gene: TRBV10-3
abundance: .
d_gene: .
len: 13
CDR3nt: TGTGCCATCAGTGAGTCGATGGGATATGGCTACACCTTC
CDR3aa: CAISESMGYGYTF

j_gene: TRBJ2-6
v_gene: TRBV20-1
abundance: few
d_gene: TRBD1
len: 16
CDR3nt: TGCAGTGCCAAGGGACAGGCTCCCTCTGGGGCCAACGTCCTGACTTTC
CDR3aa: CSAKGQAPSGANVLTF

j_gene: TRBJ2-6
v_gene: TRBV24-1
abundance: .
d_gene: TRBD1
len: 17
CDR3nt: TGTGCCACCAGAGGCCCTCCAAGGGGGCAAAATCCGGGCGTCCTGACTTTC
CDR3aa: CATRGPPRGQNPGVLTF